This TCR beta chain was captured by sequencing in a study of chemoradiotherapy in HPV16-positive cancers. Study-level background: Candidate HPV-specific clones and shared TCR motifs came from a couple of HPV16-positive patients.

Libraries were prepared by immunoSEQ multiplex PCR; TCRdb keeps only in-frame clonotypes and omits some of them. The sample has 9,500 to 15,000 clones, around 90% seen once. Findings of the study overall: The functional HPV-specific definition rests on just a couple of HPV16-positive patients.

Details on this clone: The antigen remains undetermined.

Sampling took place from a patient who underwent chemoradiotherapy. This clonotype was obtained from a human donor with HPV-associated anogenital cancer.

The CDR3 loop is CASSPRVRVLNTEAFF. As DNA, the CDR3 is TGTGCCAGCAGCCCGAGGGTTCGCGTCTTGAACACTGAAGCTTTCTTT. This chain connects TRBV9 to TRBJ1-1; D gene uncertain. Germline V lookup: CDR1 SGDLS, CDR2 YYNGEE. CDR3 size: 16 residues. Trimming left V 4 bases short and J 0 bases short, with 16 bases between.